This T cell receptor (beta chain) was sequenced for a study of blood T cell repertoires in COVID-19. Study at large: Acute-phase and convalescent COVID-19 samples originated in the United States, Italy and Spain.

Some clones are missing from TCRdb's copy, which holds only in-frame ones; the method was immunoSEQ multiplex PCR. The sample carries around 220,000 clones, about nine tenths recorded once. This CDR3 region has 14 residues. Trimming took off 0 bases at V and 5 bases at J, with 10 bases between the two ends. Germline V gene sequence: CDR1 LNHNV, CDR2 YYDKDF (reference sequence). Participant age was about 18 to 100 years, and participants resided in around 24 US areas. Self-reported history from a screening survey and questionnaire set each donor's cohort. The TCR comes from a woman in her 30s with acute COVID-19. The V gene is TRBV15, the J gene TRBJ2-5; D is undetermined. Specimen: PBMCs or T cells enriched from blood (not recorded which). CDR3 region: CATSRDFSQETQYF. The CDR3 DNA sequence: TGTGCCACCAGCAGAGATTTTTCGCAGGAGACCCAGTACTTC. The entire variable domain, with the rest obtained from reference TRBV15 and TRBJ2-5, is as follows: DAMVIQNPRYQVTQFGKPVTLSCSQTLNHNVMYWYQQKSSQAPKLLFHYYDKDFNNEADTPDNFQSRRPNTSFCFLDIRSPGLGDTAMYLCATSRDFSQETQYFGPGTRLLVL.